The T cell receptor (beta chain) described here comes from a study of pediatric ulcerative colitis. Per the germline V gene, CDR1 is GTSNPN and CDR2 is SVGIG (reference sequence). CDR3 length: 13 amino acids. Deletions cut 5 bases from V and 9 bases from J, with 16 bases between. Assay: immunoSEQ multiplex PCR; the TCRdb copy retains only in-frame clones and omits some. The repertoire consists of about 36,000 clones, with over 65% occurring once and the leading ten covering more than 20%. J is TRBJ2-2 and V is TRBV30; D is perhaps TRBD1 (5 bases). The sequencing sample was made of blood. The clonotype comes from a girl aged 5-17 years with moderate ulcerative colitis. CDR3 nucleotides: TGTGCCTGGGACAGACGACGGTCCAGGGAGCTGTTTTTT. Translated, it gives CAWDRRRSRELFF.